These 32 T cell receptor beta chains originate from one sample sequenced in a study of shared clonotypes between healthy human individuals. The repertoire was sequenced with immunoSEQ multiplex PCR; TCRdb's copy has only in-frame clones and lacks some. Of 550,000 to 800,000 clones in the sample, less than 95% were seen once. Sequenced material: memory CD8+ T cells from PBMCs. The subset here: CD45RO+ cells pooled with CCR7-negative TemRA cells. The receptors stem from a man aged 18-30 years in good health. Some clones in this sample may be carry-over from other donors' samples.

About this clone itself: At the DNA level, this CDR3 is encoded by other sequences in the same sample as well. The V and J genes are TRBV13 and TRBJ2-3, with unresolved D. The CDR3 loop spans 13 amino acids. V dropped 0 bases and J dropped 4 bases, with 5 bases sitting between them. Germline V gene data show CDR1 as PRHDT and CDR2 as FYEKMQ (reference sequence). The CDR3 DNA follows: TGTGCCAGCAGCTTAGGCCGGGCAGATACGCAGTATTTT. Its protein is CASSLGRADTQYF.

This sequence joins TRBV6-5 and TRBJ1-4, with D uncertain. In germline, CDR1 is MNHEY, CDR2 SVGAGI. Trimming took off 7 bases at V and 8 bases at J, with 11 bases between the two ends. The CDR3 runs 12 residues. The CDR3 bases are TGTGCCAGCACCCATGCCGGGGAAAAACTGTTTTTT. This codes for CASTHAGEKLFF.

V usage is TRBV10-2 and J usage is TRBJ2-5; 10 nucleotides align to TRBD1. CDR3 size: 14 residues. From germline, CDR1 is WSHSY and CDR2 SAAADI. The J segment lost 4 bases and the V segment lost 6 bases, leaving 5 bases of the junction unmatched. This CDR3 reads CASSPGTGAETQYF. CDR3 DNA sequence: TGCGCCAGCAGCCCAGGGACAGGGGCAGAGACCCAGTACTTC.

The chain couples TRBV19 to TRBJ2-5, with 8 bases identical to TRBD2. The CDR3 totals 15 residues. Germline V lookup: CDR1 LNHDA, CDR2 SQIVND (reference sequence). V lost 5 bases and J lost 4; bases outside the gene matches: 9. The CDR3 region has the DNA TGTGCCAGTAGTTCGGACGGGGGGGCCTCAGAGACCCAGTACTTC. Its protein product is CASSSDGGASETQYF.

V usage is TRBV19 and J usage is TRBJ2-7; 9 bases map to TRBD1. The CDR3 covers 17 residues. Germline loops: CDR1 LNHDA, CDR2 SQIVND (reference sequence). J was trimmed by 4 bases and V by 6 bases; bases with no gene match: 16. CDR3 amino acids: CASRVYLSGDREYEQYF. CDR3 DNA sequence: TGTGCCAGTAGGGTTTACCTCTCTGGGGACAGGGAGTACGAGCAGTACTTC.

The chain recombines TRBV15 with TRBJ2-7; weak D call: TRBD2 (6 bases). V dropped 6 bases and J dropped 3 bases, with 15 bases sitting between them. The CDR3 has 14 residues. The germline V gene has CDR1 LNHNV and CDR2 YYDKDF (reference sequence). The CDR3 region has the DNA TGTGCCACCAGTCGTAGCCTGGGGGGCTACGAGCAGTACTTC. It specifies CATSRSLGGYEQYF.

Here the CDR3 DNA reads TGTGCCAGCAGTGAGTCGGAGGGGCTACGGGGCACAGATACGCAGTATTTT. Its protein product is CASSESEGLRGTDTQYF. J is TRBJ2-3 and V is TRBV2; D may be TRBD2 (6 bases). The CDR3 spans 17 residues. Per germline, CDR1 SNHLY and CDR2 FYNNEI. V lost 3 bases and J lost 1, with 17 bases in between.

This clone occurred a few times. The chain couples TRBV11-2 to TRBJ2-1; weak D call: TRBD2 (6 bases). Trimming removed 1 base from V and 8 bases from J, with 18 bases in between. This CDR3 is 16 amino acids long. Germline CDR1 reads SGHAT; CDR2 reads FQNNGV. Written as DNA, the CDR3 is TGTGCCAGCAGCTTAGGCCCGGGACTTACCATCCATGAGCAGTTCTTC. Its translation: CASSLGPGLTIHEQFF.

Comments on this clone: The sample has other DNA sequences that encode this CDR3 too. The V call is TRBV9, the J call TRBJ2-7, with TRBD2 matching 8 bases. Unmatched junction bases numbered 1, after V lost 0 bases and J lost 2 bases. The CDR3 runs to 14 residues. The germline gives CDR1 SGDLS, CDR2 YYNGEE. The CDR3 sequence is CASSVAGGTYEQYF. The CDR3 DNA follows: TGTGCCAGCAGCGTAGCGGGAGGGACCTACGAGCAGTACTTC.

The genes are TRBV6-1 and TRBJ2-7, with D tentatively TRBD2 (5 bases). CDR3 length: 21 residues. Germline values: CDR1 MNHNS, CDR2 SASEGT. Trimming pared 2 bases from V and 2 bases from J, leaving 31 bases between. CDR3: CASSEFVNSWEGAGLTYEQYF. DNA for the CDR3: TGTGCCAGCAGTGAATTCGTCAATTCGTGGGAAGGTGCGGGCCTAACCTACGAGCAGTACTTC.

The V gene is TRBV19, the J gene TRBJ2-5, with 9 bases fitting TRBD1. V gave up 6 bases and J gave up 6 bases; unmatched junction bases: 11. The CDR3 is 15 residues long. Germline V gives CDR1 LNHDA, CDR2 SQIVND (reference sequence). CDR3 in amino acids: CASREGTGHRKTQYF. The CDR3 nucleotides read TGTGCCAGTAGAGAGGGGACAGGGCATCGAAAGACCCAGTACTTC.

On this clone itself: At the DNA level, this CDR3 is encoded by other sequences in the same sample as well. The chain couples TRBV29-1 to TRBJ2-6; the D is unclear. The CDR3 length is 11 residues. Per the germline V gene, CDR1 is SQVTM and CDR2 is ANQGSEA. Trimming left V 4 bases short and J 2 bases short, with 0 bases between. The CDR3 is CSVAGANVLTF. The CDR3 DNA sequence: TGCAGCGTTGCTGGGGCCAACGTCCTGACTTTC.

This chain connects TRBV7-6 to TRBJ2-6; TRBD2 matches 8 bases. Germline V gene lookup returns CDR1 SGHVS and CDR2 FNYEAQ. V was clipped by 1 base and J by 3 bases; unmatched bases: 2. This CDR3 contains 16 residues. The CDR3, as DNA: TGTGCCAGCAGCTTAGTTAGCGGGAATGGGGCCAACGTCCTGACTTTC. It translates to CASSLVSGNGANVLTF.

The chain joins TRBV6-6 to TRBJ2-3; maybe TRBD2 (6 bases). V dropped 0 bases and J dropped 1 base, with 11 bases sitting between them. The CDR3 contains 16 residues. Germline-derived CDR1 and CDR2 are MNHNY and SVGAGI (reference sequence). In DNA, the CDR3 is TGTGCCAGCAGTTACTCGGATAGCGGACGCACAGATACGCAGTATTTT. Its translation: CASSYSDSGRTDTQYF.

V and J are TRBV7-2 and TRBJ2-3, with 13 nucleotides matching TRBD2. The CDR3 contains 15 residues. The V gene end was trimmed by 6 bases and the J gene end by 3 bases; junction bases not matched to a gene: 3. Germline assignment: CDR1 SGHTA and CDR2 FQGNSA. The CDR3 sequence: CASSSTSGRTDTQYF. In DNA form, the CDR3 reads TGTGCCAGCAGTTCGACTAGCGGGAGGACAGATACGCAGTATTTT.

V usage is TRBV7-9 and J usage is TRBJ2-5; D possibly uses TRBD1 or TRBD2 (5 bases each). The germline V gene encodes CDR1 SEHNR and CDR2 FQNEAQ (reference sequence). The V end was cut by 3 bases, the J end by 5 bases, with 13 bases between. CDR3 length: 14 amino acids. CDR3 protein: CASSFGDAMETQYF. DNA for the CDR3: TGTGCCAGCAGCTTTGGGGACGCGATGGAGACCCAGTACTTC.

This chain joins TRBV4-1 and TRBJ1-5, with a weak D call TRBD1 (6 bases). Germline V gene data show CDR1 as MGHRA and CDR2 as YSYEKL. There are 14 residues in the CDR3. The germline V and J ends were trimmed by 4 bases and 6 bases, with 13 bases remaining between them. For the CDR3, the DNA is TGCGCCAGCAGCCCCAACAGGGAAGGTCAGCCCCAGCATTTT. Its translation is CASSPNREGQPQHF.

The rearrangement links TRBV25-1 to TRBJ2-7; D might be TRBD1 (6 bases). Germline V gene lookup returns CDR1 MGHDK and CDR2 SYGVNS. V lost 2 bases and J 2 bases, leaving 10 bases between the germline ends. The CDR3 contains 14 residues. CDR3 residues: CASSEQGYTYEQYF. The CDR3 bases are TGTGCCAGCAGTGAACAGGGGTATACCTACGAGCAGTACTTC.

The chain has TRBV6-1 and TRBJ1-3; D is possibly TRBD1 (5 bases). CDR3 length: 16 amino acids. Germline V gene data show CDR1 as MNHNS and CDR2 as SASEGT. V dropped 1 base and J dropped 2 bases, with 12 bases sitting between them. CDR3 amino acids: CASSEVAWGAGNTIYF. The DNA of the CDR3 is TGTGCCAGCAGTGAAGTGGCTTGGGGGGCTGGAAACACCATATATTTT.

The chain links TRBV19 to TRBJ2-1; D call uncertain. This CDR3 has 15 amino acids. Germline V CDR1 and CDR2: LNHDA, SQIVND (reference sequence). The ends were cut back, 6 bases at V and 0 bases at J, with 12 bases in the middle. This chain's CDR3 is CASSPIPSSYNEQFF. For the CDR3, the DNA is TGTGCCAGTAGCCCCATCCCCTCCTCCTACAATGAGCAGTTCTTC. The full variable domain, completed using reference TRBV19 and TRBJ2-1, is DGGITQSPKYLFRKEGQNVTLSCEQNLNHDAMYWYRQDPGQGLRLIYYSQIVNDFQKGDIAEGYSVSREKKESFPLTVTSAQKNPTAFYLCASSPIPSSYNEQFFGPGTRLTVL.

V gene TRBV28 combines with J gene TRBJ2-1; D may be TRBD1 (6 bases). There are 18 residues in the CDR3. The V end lost 8 bases, the J end lost 0 bases, and 23 bases lay between the germline ends. CDR1 and CDR2 from the germline V gene are MDHEN and SYDVKM. Here the CDR3 reads CASRSDDPGTISYNEQFF. The CDR3 coding sequence is TGTGCCAGCCGAAGCGACGACCCAGGGACAATCTCCTACAATGAGCAGTTCTTC. The full variable domain, its missing parts supplied by reference TRBV28 and TRBJ2-1, is DVKVTQSSRYLVKRTGEKVFLECVQDMDHENMFWYRQDPGLGLRLIYFSYDVKMKEKGDIPEGYSVSREKKERFSLILESASTNQTSMYLCASRSDDPGTISYNEQFFGPGTRLTVL.

The CDR3, as DNA: TGCGCCAGCAGCCCAACTATACAGGCCCTTCAACCCGATCCTAACACTGAAGCTTTCTTT. Translating gives CASSPTIQALQPDPNTEAFF. The chain carries TRBV4-1 and TRBJ1-1, with D perhaps TRBD1 (5 bases). V gave up 4 bases and J gave up 2 bases, with 29 bases separating them. CDR3 length: 20 residues. Germline V gives CDR1 MGHRA, CDR2 YSYEKL.

This clone appeared a few times. This chain joins TRBV5-1 and TRBJ2-1; D possibly matches TRBD1 or TRBD2 (5 bases each). This CDR3 region has 19 residues. Germline V CDR1 and CDR2: SGHRS, YFSETQ. V was pared by 3 bases and J by 5 bases, with 27 bases between. CDR3: CASSSGTSGRGGLHNEQFF. The CDR3 region has the DNA TGCGCCAGCAGCTCCGGGACCTCAGGCCGAGGTGGGTTGCACAATGAGCAGTTCTTC. Complete variable domain (other parts from reference TRBV5-1 and TRBJ2-1): KAGVTQTPRYLIKTRGQQVTLSCSPISGHRSVSWYQQTPGQGLQFLFEYFSETQRNKGNFPGRFSGRQFSNSRSEMNVSTLELGDSALYLCASSSGTSGRGGLHNEQFFGPGTRLTVL.

The chain has TRBV7-9 and TRBJ2-1, with 7 bases aligning to TRBD1. CDR1 and CDR2 (germline): SEHNR, FQNEAQ (reference sequence). With V trimmed by 4 bases and J by 3 bases, 9 bases remained unmatched. This CDR3 contains 16 residues. The CDR3 here is CASSWHFGTDYNEQFF. The CDR3 DNA reads as TGTGCCAGCAGCTGGCACTTCGGGACAGACTACAATGAGCAGTTCTTC.

V usage is TRBV13 and J usage is TRBJ2-7, with D possibly matching TRBD2 (6 bases). Germline CDR1 is PRHDT and CDR2 is FYEKMQ (reference sequence). This CDR3 comprises 12 residues. Trimming took off 5 bases at V and 7 bases at J, with 12 bases between the two ends. In DNA, the CDR3 is TGTGCCAGCAGCGCACTAGCAAGGGAGCAGTACTTC. This encodes CASSALAREQYF.

The CDR3: CATSSESGGQGAEGYTF. As DNA, the CDR3 is TGTGCCACCAGCAGTGAAAGCGGCGGACAGGGGGCGGAGGGCTACACCTTC. The J gene is TRBJ1-2, the V gene TRBV15; 11 nucleotides line up with TRBD1. There are 17 residues in the CDR3. Germline CDR1 and CDR2: LNHNV and YYDKDF (reference sequence). The junction had 14 bases not matched to a gene; V was cut back by 3 bases and J by 8 bases.

This rearrangement joins TRBV19 to TRBJ2-5; no clear D. The length of the CDR3 is 12 residues. CDR1 and CDR2 from the germline V gene are LNHDA and SQIVND (reference sequence). The V and J ends lost 3 bases and 3 bases respectively, with 5 bases between them. The chain's CDR3 is CASSIPEETQYF. DNA for the CDR3: TGTGCCAGTAGTATCCCAGAAGAGACCCAGTACTTC.

The rearrangement links TRBV5-1 to TRBJ2-1; no firm D call. The V end was cut by 3 bases, the J end by 2 bases, with 9 bases between. This CDR3 region has 14 residues. The germline CDR1 and CDR2 sequences are SGHRS and YFSETQ. The CDR3 loop is CASSWSATYNEQFF. Written as DNA, the CDR3 is TGCGCCAGCAGCTGGTCTGCCACCTACAATGAGCAGTTCTTC.

The chain has TRBV7-2 and TRBJ2-2, with 11 nucleotides matching TRBD2. Germline CDR1 reads SGHTA; CDR2 reads FQGNSA. Trimming at V came to 6 bases and at J to 6 bases, leaving 6 bases not matched to a gene. The CDR3 spans 15 residues. This CDR3 reads CASRGLAGGPGELFF. Written as DNA, the CDR3 is TGTGCCAGCAGAGGGCTAGCGGGAGGACCCGGGGAGCTGTTTTTT.

The rearrangement links TRBV27 to TRBJ2-2, with 7 bases identical to TRBD2. V gave up 7 bases and J gave up 6 bases; unmatched junction bases: 14. This CDR3 region has 16 residues. Germline V CDR1 and CDR2: MNHEY, SMNVEV (reference sequence). The CDR3 sequence: CASTTGRLAVAGELFF. The CDR3, as DNA: TGTGCCAGCACCACTGGTAGGCTAGCGGTAGCCGGGGAGCTGTTTTTT.

The chain recombines TRBV29-1 with TRBJ2-1; D tentatively fits TRBD1 or TRBD2 (5 bases each). The V and J ends lost 6 bases and 6 bases respectively, with 21 bases between them. Germline lookup yields CDR1 SQVTM and CDR2 ANQGSEA. The length of the CDR3 is 15 residues. The CDR3: CSVEKDNGGGNEQFF. The DNA of the CDR3 is TGCAGCGTCGAGAAGGACAACGGAGGTGGCAATGAGCAGTTCTTC.

In this sample, this clone turned up once. The chain links TRBV6-5 to TRBJ1-5, with TRBD1 matching 12 bases. Germline CDR1 and CDR2: MNHEY and SVGAGI. The CDR3 extends over 14 amino acids. Trimming at V came to 6 bases and at J to 6 bases, leaving 3 bases not matched to a gene. The CDR3 spells CASSGTGGVQPQHF. CDR3 nucleotide sequence: TGTGCCAGCAGCGGGACAGGGGGCGTTCAGCCCCAGCATTTT.